This T cell receptor beta chain was sequenced in a study of T-cell reconstitution after alpha-beta-depleted transplantation in children. Germline trimming cut 3 bases from V and 7 bases from J; bases unmatched to any gene: 7. There are 15 residues in the CDR3. Germline V gives CDR1 SEHNR, CDR2 FQNEAQ (reference sequence). For TCRbeta, the library was prepared with unique molecular identifiers. In TCRdb, the PCR reads were re-called with MiXCR into one record per CDR3 protein. The data contain about 610,000 distinct CDR3 sequences, under 12% of them singletons. This clonotype came up many times. The receptor's source is a human donor who donated a stem cell graft to a child with acute myeloid leukemia. The source material was PBMCs from the stem cell graft donor, sampled from the stem cell graft. The chain recombines TRBV7-9 with TRBJ2-1, with 9 bases lining up with TRBD1. CDR3 DNA: TGTGCCAGCAGCTTTAGGGACAGGGAGAGAAATGAGCAGTTCTTC. Translation: CASSFRDRERNEQFF. Full variable domain (outside the CDR3, taken from reference TRBV7-9 and TRBJ2-1): DTGVSQNPRHKITKRGQNVTFRCDPISEHNRLYWYRQTLGQGPEFLTYFQNEAQLEKSRLLSDRFSAERPKGSFSTLEIQRTEQGDSAMYLCASSFRDRERNEQFFGPGTRLTVL.